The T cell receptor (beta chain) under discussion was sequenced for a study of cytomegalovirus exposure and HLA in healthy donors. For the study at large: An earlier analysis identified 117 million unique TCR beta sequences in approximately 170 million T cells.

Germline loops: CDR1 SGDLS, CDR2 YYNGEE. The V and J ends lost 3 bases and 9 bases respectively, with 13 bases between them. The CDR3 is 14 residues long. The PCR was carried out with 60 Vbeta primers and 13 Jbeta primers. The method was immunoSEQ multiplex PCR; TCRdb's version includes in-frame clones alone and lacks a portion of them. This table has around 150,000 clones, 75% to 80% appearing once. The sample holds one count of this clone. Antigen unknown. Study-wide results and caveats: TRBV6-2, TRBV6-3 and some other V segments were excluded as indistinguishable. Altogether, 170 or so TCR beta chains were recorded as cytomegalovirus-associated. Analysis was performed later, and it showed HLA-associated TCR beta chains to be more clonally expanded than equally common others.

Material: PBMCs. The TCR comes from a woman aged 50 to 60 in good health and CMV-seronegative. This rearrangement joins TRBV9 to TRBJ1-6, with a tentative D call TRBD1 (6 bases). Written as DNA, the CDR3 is TGTGCCAGCAGCGGGGGGCCCCATGTTTCACCCCTCCACTTT. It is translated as CASSGGPHVSPLHF. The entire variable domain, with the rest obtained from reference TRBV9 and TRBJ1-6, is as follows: DSGVTQTPKHLITATGQRVTLRCSPRSGDLSVYWYQQSLDQGLQFLIQYYNGEERAKGNILERFSAQQFPDLHSELNLSSLELGDSALYFCASSGGPHVSPLHFGNGTRLTVT.